The 2 T cell receptor beta chains reported below all come from one sample, sequenced in a study of cytotoxic CD8 clonotypes in ibrutinib-treated CLL. This table comes from immunoSEQ multiplex PCR, and its TCRdb copy is limited to in-frame clones, with some not included. This sample carries around 130,000 clones, under 90% of them seen once, and the ten largest clones take 3.3%. Sequences were derived from PBMCs, sampled after 24 months of ibrutinib treatment. The receptors here all came from a human donor with chronic lymphocytic leukemia.

The chain couples TRBV7-2 to TRBJ1-6; TRBD1 might be the D (5 bases). V lost 6 bases and J lost 6, with 12 bases in between. CDR1 is SGHTA, CDR2 FQGNSA, per germline. The CDR3 is 14 amino acids. CDR3 nucleotide sequence: TGTGCCAGCAGAAAGGGGCCGATTAATTCACCCCTCCACTTT. Residues: CASRKGPINSPLHF.

The genes are TRBV4-3 and TRBJ1-2; D ambiguous. The CDR3 length is 15 residues. CDR1 is LGHNA, CDR2 YSLEER, per germline. V was shortened by 0 bases and J by 7 bases, with 15 bases between the two germline ends. The CDR3 DNA follows: TGCGCCAGCAGCCAAGATCGAACCGCGGGGAGTGGCTACACCTTC. As protein: CASSQDRTAGSGYTF.